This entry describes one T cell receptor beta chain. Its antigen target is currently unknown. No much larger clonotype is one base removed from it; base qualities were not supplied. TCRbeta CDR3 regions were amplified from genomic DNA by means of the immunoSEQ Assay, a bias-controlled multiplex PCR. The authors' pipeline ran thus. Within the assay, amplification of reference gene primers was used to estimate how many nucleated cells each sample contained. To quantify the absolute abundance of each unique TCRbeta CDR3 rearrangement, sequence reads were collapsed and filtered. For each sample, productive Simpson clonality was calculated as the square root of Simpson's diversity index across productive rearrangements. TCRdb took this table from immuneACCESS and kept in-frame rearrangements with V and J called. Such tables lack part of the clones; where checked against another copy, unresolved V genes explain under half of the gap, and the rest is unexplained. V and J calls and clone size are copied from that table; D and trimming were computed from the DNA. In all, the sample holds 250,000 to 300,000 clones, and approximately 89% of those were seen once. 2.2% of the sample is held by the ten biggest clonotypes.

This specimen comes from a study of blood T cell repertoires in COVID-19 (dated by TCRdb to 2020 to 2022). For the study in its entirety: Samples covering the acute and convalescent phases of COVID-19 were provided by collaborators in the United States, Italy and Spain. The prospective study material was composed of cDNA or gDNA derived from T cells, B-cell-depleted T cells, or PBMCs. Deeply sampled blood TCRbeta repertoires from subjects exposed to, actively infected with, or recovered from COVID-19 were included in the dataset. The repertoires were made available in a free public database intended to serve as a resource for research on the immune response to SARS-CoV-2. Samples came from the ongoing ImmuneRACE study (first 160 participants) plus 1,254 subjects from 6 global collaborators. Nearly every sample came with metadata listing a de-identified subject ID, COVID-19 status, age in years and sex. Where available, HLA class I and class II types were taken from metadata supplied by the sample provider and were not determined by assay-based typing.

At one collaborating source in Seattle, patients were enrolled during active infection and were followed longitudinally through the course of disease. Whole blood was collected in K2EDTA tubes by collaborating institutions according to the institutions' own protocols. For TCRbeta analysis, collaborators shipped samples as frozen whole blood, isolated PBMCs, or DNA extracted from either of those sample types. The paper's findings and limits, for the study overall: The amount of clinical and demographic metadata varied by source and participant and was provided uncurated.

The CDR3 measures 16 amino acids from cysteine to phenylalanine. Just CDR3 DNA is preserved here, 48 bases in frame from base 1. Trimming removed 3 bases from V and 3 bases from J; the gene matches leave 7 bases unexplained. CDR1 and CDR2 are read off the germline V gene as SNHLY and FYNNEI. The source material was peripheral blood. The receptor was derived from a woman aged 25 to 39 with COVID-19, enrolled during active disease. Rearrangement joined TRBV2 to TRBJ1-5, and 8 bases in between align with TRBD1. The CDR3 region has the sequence CASSDRRDRNNQPQHF. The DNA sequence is TGTGCCAGCAGTGACCGTAGGGACAGGAACAATCAGCCCCAGCATTTT.